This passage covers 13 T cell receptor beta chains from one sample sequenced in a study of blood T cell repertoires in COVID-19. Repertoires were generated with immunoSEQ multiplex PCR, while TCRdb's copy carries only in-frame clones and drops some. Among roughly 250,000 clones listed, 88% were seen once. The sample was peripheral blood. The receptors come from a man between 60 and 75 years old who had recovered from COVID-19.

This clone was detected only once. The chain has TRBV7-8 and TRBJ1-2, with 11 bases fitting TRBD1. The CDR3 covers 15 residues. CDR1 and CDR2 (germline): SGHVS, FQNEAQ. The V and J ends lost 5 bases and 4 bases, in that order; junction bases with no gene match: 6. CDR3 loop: CASSPGQGAGYGYTF. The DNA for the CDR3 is TGTGCCAGCAGCCCAGGACAGGGGGCGGGCTATGGCTACACCTTC. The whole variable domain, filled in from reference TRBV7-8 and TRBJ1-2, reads GAGVSQSPRYKVAKRGQDVALRCDPISGHVSLFWYQQALGQGPEFLTYFQNEAQLDKSGLPSDRFFAERPEGSVSTLKIQRTQQEDSAVYLCASSPGQGAGYGYTFGSGTRLTVV.

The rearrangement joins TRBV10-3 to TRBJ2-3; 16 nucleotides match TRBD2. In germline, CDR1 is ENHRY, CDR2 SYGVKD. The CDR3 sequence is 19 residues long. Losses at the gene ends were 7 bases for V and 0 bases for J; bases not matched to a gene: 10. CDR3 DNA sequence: TGTGCCATCACCCCCGGGACTAGCGGGGGGGCACGGAGCACAGATACGCAGTATTTT. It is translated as CAITPGTSGGARSTDTQYF.

The CDR3 region has the DNA TGTGCCAGCAGCGTACCTACTAGCGGGGGGGCCGGTGAGCAGTTCTTC. Translating gives CASSVPTSGGAGEQFF. The chain uses TRBV9 and TRBJ2-1; 13 positions agree with TRBD2. CDR1 SGDLS and CDR2 YYNGEE come from the germline V gene. J lost 9 bases, V lost 1 base, and 7 bases had no gene match. The CDR3 has 16 residues.

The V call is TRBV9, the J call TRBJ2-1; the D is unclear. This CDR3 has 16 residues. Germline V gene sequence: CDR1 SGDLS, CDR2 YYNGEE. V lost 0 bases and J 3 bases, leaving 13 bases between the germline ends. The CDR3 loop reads CASSVDEAPYYNEQFF. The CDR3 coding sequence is TGTGCCAGCAGCGTAGATGAGGCCCCTTACTACAATGAGCAGTTCTTC.

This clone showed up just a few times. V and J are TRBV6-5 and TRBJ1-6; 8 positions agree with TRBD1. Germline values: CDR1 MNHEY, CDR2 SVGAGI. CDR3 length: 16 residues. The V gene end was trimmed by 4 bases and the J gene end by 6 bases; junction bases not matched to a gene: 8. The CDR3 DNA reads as TGTGCCAGCAGTTCCGATCAGGGGGCTGGTAATTCACCCCTCCACTTT. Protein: CASSSDQGAGNSPLHF.

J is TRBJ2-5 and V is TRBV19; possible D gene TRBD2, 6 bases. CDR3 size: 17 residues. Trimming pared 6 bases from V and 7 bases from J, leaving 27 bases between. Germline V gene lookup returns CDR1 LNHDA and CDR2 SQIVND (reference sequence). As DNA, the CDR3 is TGTGCCAGTAGCGGGGCCCCGGGGCGGGGATCCAACCCGACCCAGTACTTC. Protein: CASSGAPGRGSNPTQYF.

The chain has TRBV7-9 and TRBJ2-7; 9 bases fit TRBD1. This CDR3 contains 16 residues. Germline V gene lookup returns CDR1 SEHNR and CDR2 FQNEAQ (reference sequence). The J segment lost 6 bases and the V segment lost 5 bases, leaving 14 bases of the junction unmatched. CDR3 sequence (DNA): TGTGCCAGCAGCCCACTATTATTGGGACAGGGCGGCGAGCAGTACTTC. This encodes CASSPLLLGQGGEQYF.

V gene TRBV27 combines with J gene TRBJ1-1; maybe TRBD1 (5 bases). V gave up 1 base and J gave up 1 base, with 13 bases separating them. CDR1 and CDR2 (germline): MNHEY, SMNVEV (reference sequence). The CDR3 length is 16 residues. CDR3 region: CASSLFPSRGNTEAFF. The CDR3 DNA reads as TGTGCCAGCAGTTTATTTCCAAGTAGGGGGAACACTGAAGCTTTCTTT.

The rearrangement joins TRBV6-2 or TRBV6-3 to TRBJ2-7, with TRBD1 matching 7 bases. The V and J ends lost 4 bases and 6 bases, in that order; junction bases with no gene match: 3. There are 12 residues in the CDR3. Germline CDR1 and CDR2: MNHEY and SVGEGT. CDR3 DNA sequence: TGTGCCAGCAGTTCAGGGGGTCCCGAGCAGTACTTC. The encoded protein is CASSSGGPEQYF.

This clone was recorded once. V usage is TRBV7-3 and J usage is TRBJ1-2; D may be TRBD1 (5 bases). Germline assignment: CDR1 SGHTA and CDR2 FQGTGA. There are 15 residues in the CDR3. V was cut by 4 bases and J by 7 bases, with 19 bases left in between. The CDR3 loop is CASSSPGTLRGGYTF. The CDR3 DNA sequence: TGTGCCAGCAGCTCTCCCGGGACTCTCCGCGGTGGCTACACCTTC.

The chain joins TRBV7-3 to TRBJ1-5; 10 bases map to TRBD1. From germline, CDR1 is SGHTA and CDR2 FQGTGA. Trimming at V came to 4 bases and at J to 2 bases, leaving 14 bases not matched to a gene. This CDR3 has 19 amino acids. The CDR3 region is CASSSLGQLDRGRNQPQHF. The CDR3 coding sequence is TGTGCCAGCAGCTCGTTAGGCCAGCTAGACAGGGGGCGCAATCAGCCCCAGCATTTT.

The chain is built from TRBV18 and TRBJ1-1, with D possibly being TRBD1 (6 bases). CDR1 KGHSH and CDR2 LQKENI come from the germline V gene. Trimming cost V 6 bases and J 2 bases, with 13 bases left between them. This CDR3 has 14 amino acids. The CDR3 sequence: CASSLDRLNTEAFF. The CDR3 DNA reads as TGTGCCAGCTCGCTGGACAGACTAAACACTGAAGCTTTCTTT.

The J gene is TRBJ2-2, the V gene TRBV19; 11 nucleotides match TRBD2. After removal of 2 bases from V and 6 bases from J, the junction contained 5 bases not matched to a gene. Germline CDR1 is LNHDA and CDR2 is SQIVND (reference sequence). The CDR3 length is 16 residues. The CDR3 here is CASSIFPSGGSGELFF. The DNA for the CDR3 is TGTGCCAGTAGTATATTCCCTAGCGGGGGGTCCGGGGAGCTGTTTTTT. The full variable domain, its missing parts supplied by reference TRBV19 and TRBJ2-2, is DGGITQSPKYLFRKEGQNVTLSCEQNLNHDAMYWYRQDPGQGLRLIYYSQIVNDFQKGDIAEGYSVSREKKESFPLTVTSAQKNPTAFYLCASSIFPSGGSGELFFGEGSRLTVL.